The 31 T cell receptor beta chains below all came from one sample that was sequenced in a study of a mutant IDH1 vaccine in newly diagnosed glioma. Only in-frame clones appear in the TCRdb table, and some are missing; sequencing was by immunoSEQ multiplex PCR. This sample has about 24,000 clones, with around 80% found just once. What these receptors recognize is not known. Time point defined: week 47, end of study. Every vaccine dose comprised 300 ug of mutant IDH1 20-mer peptide plus topical imiquimod. The input for sequencing was PBMCs, taken from a glioma patient whose treatment included an IDH1 peptide vaccine. The receptors here all came from a man in his forties with glioma. Some clones in this sample may be carry-over from other donors' samples.

The chain has TRBV6-1 and TRBJ1-6, with D unresolved. Germline V lookup: CDR1 MNHNS, CDR2 SASEGT. The CDR3 covers 14 residues. V dropped 3 bases and J dropped 3 bases, with 6 bases sitting between them. The CDR3 DNA follows: TGTGCCAGCAGTGAGGTTCGCTATAATTCACCCCTCCACTTT. This encodes CASSEVRYNSPLHF.

This clone was recorded once. The chain carries TRBV27 and TRBJ2-5; possible D gene TRBD1, 7 bases. Germline loops: CDR1 MNHEY, CDR2 SMNVEV (reference sequence). V gave up 2 bases and J gave up 1 base, with 14 bases separating them. The CDR3 contains 16 residues. CDR3 loop: CASSLRRGQFQETQYF. The CDR3 nucleotides read TGTGCCAGCAGTTTAAGGCGGGGACAGTTCCAAGAGACCCAGTACTTC.

The CDR3 DNA sequence: TGCGCCAGCAGCCAGGAATACAGGGGTTCACCCCTCCACTTT. It yields the protein CASSQEYRGSPLHF. The chain joins TRBV4-1 to TRBJ1-6, with 7 positions matching TRBD1. Trimming at V came to 3 bases and at J to 9 bases, leaving 5 bases not matched to a gene. The CDR3 is made up of 14 amino acids. CDR1 is MGHRA, CDR2 YSYEKL, per germline.

This clone has a handful of counts. This chain joins TRBV9 and TRBJ2-5, with a possible D match to TRBD2 (7 bases). The CDR3 totals 12 residues. Germline V gives CDR1 SGDLS, CDR2 YYNGEE. Trimming removed 3 bases from V and 5 bases from J, with 8 bases in between. The CDR3 nucleotides are TGTGCCAGCAGCGAGGGGGGGGAGACCCAGTACTTC. Encoded protein: CASSEGGETQYF.

This chain joins TRBV30 and TRBJ1-2, with a possible D match to TRBD1 (6 bases). Trimming cost V 3 bases and J 3 bases, with 14 bases left between them. The CDR3 has 14 amino acids. The germline gives CDR1 GTSNPN, CDR2 SVGIG (reference sequence). The chain's CDR3 is CAWSDDRLYYGYTF. The DNA for the CDR3 is TGTGCCTGGAGCGACGACAGGCTGTACTATGGCTACACCTTC.

The chain has TRBV27 and TRBJ2-7; 14 bases fit TRBD2. This CDR3 is built from 14 residues. The ends lost 7 bases at V and 7 bases at J; junction bases unmatched: 6. Germline CDR1 is MNHEY and CDR2 is SMNVEV (reference sequence). CDR3 region: CASTRLAGGLEQYF. CDR3 sequence (DNA): TGTGCCAGCACCCGACTAGCGGGGGGGCTTGAGCAGTACTTC.

This clone turned up a few times. This chain joins TRBV25-1 and TRBJ1-1; no definite D call. This CDR3 has 13 amino acids. V shed 7 bases and J shed 0 bases, with 9 bases lying between them. Germline values: CDR1 MGHDK, CDR2 SYGVNS. DNA for the CDR3: TGTGCCAGCACAGTAGGGTTGAACACTGAAGCTTTCTTT. It codes for CASTVGLNTEAFF.

The chain uses TRBV7-8 and TRBJ1-2, with a possible D match to TRBD1 (6 bases). The CDR3 length is 13 residues. The V end lost 1 base, the J end lost 4 bases, and 7 bases lay between the germline ends. CDR1 is SGHVS, CDR2 FQNEAQ, per germline. The DNA for the CDR3 is TGTGCCAGCAGCTTAGGGGACATCTATGGCTACACCTTC. Translation gives CASSLGDIYGYTF.

The chain couples TRBV4-1 to TRBJ1-5, with a tentative D call TRBD1 (6 bases). The germline V gene encodes CDR1 MGHRA and CDR2 YSYEKL. CDR3 length: 19 residues. The germline V and J ends were trimmed by 0 bases and 6 bases, with 24 bases remaining between them. This CDR3 reads CASSQEGGAGGWVGQPQHF. The CDR3 DNA reads as TGCGCCAGCAGCCAAGAGGGGGGCGCCGGGGGATGGGTAGGTCAGCCCCAGCATTTT.

The chain is built from TRBV19 and TRBJ1-5; tentatively, D is TRBD1 (5 bases). CDR3 length: 14 amino acids. V was cut by 7 bases and J by 5 bases, with 15 bases left in between. Per the germline V gene, CDR1 is LNHDA and CDR2 is SQIVND (reference sequence). The CDR3 DNA sequence: TGTGCCAGTACCCTCCTTGGGGGAGATCAGCCCCAGCATTTT. This codes for CASTLLGGDQPQHF.

The V and J genes are TRBV19 and TRBJ2-4; TRBD1 matches at 9 bases. Trimming took 6 bases from V and 0 from J; bases not matched to a gene: 12. CDR3 length: 18 amino acids. Germline CDR1 and CDR2: LNHDA and SQIVND (reference sequence). The DNA of the CDR3 is TGTGCCAGTAGCCATCCGGGACAGGGACCCCTAGCCAAAAACATTCAGTACTTC. Protein: CASSHPGQGPLAKNIQYF.

As for this clone: One end of the junction is discordant with germline, which a read error may explain. J is TRBJ2-2 and V is TRBV19; D is unresolved. CDR3 length: 16 residues. Germline V CDR1 and CDR2: LNHDA, SQIVND (reference sequence). CDR3 residues: CASRYLEAANTGELFF. The CDR3 DNA sequence: TGTGCGAGTAGGTATTTAGAGGCGGCGAACACCGGGGAGCTGTTTTTT.

V and J are TRBV5-1 and TRBJ2-1; 11 nucleotides agree with TRBD1. The germline V gene has CDR1 SGHRS and CDR2 YFSETQ. After removal of 2 bases from V and 8 bases from J, the junction contained 12 bases not matched to a gene. The CDR3 loop spans 17 amino acids. CDR3 residues: CASSFASRGQGGYEQFF. The CDR3 DNA is TGCGCCAGCAGCTTCGCCTCCCGGGGACAGGGGGGGTATGAGCAGTTCTTC.

The chain uses TRBV2 and TRBJ2-2; no definite D call. Looked up from germline, CDR1 is SNHLY and CDR2 is FYNNEI. The V gene lost 7 bases and the J gene lost 0 bases, with 12 bases spanning the gap. The CDR3 is made up of 15 amino acids. The CDR3 nucleotides read TGTGCCAGCACGAGGCAGTCAGCGAACACCGGGGAGCTGTTTTTT. Its protein is CASTRQSANTGELFF.

The rearrangement joins TRBV7-8 to TRBJ1-1; no reliable D call. Trimming stripped 2 bases from V and 1 base from J, with 8 bases between. Germline-derived CDR1 and CDR2 are SGHVS and FQNEAQ. The CDR3 loop spans 14 amino acids. CDR3 loop: CASSLRHPNTEAFF. The CDR3 nucleotides read TGTGCCAGCAGCTTAAGACACCCGAACACTGAAGCTTTCTTT.

This chain connects TRBV5-4 to TRBJ2-7; no definite D call. Germline values: CDR1 SGHNT, CDR2 YYREEE (reference sequence). Trimming removed 0 bases from V and 0 bases from J, with 10 bases in between. The CDR3 has 15 amino acids. For the CDR3, the DNA is TGTGCCAGCAGCTTGGGTAGGGCTGGCTCCTACGAGCAGTACTTC. Residues: CASSLGRAGSYEQYF.

The chain joins TRBV5-1 to TRBJ2-3; the D is unclear. Germline CDR1 reads SGHRS; CDR2 reads YFSETQ. The V and J ends lost 0 bases and 4 bases respectively, with 9 bases between them. This CDR3 has 14 residues. The CDR3 here is CASSLGPVPDTQYF. The CDR3 nucleotides read TGCGCCAGCAGCTTGGGTCCAGTTCCAGATACGCAGTATTTT.

This sequence joins TRBV5-1 and TRBJ2-1; 10 bases agree with TRBD1. V lost 2 bases to trimming and J lost 5 bases; unmatched junction nucleotides: 4. The CDR3 is 15 amino acids. Germline CDR1 and CDR2: SGHRS and YFSETQ. The CDR3 coding sequence is TGCGCCAGCAGCTTAGACAGGGGGCCCCACAATGAGCAGTTCTTC. It is translated as CASSLDRGPHNEQFF.

This chain connects TRBV7-9 to TRBJ2-1, with 7 bases identical to TRBD2. Germline V gene sequence: CDR1 SEHNR, CDR2 FQNEAQ (reference sequence). The CDR3 length is 14 residues. V shed 4 bases, J shed 0 bases, and the junction held 0 bases outside the gene matches. The CDR3 spells CASSWGGSYNEQFF. The CDR3 DNA is TGTGCCAGCAGCTGGGGGGGCTCCTACAATGAGCAGTTCTTC.

The chain employs TRBV4-2 and TRBJ1-2, with D possibly TRBD1 on 5 matching bases. V shed 0 bases and J shed 2 bases, with 10 bases lying between them. The CDR3 consists of 15 residues. Per germline, CDR1 LGHNA and CDR2 YNFKEQ. The CDR3 sequence: CASSQDRGSNYGYTF. The CDR3 bases are TGTGCCAGCAGCCAAGACCGGGGCAGCAACTATGGCTACACCTTC.

The chain carries TRBV4-1 and TRBJ1-4; tentatively, D is TRBD1 (5 bases). V was shortened by 1 base and J by 13 bases, with 19 bases between the two germline ends. This CDR3 has 15 residues. Per germline, CDR1 MGHRA and CDR2 YSYEKL. The CDR3 region has the DNA TGCGCCAGCAGCCAAGGGCGGGACCACCGGGTTGGACTGTTTTTT. Encoded protein: CASSQGRDHRVGLFF.

V and J are TRBV18 and TRBJ2-1; 9 bases map to TRBD1. The V gene end was trimmed by 6 bases and the J gene end by 8 bases; junction bases not matched to a gene: 5. The V gene's germline CDR1 is KGHSH and CDR2 LQKENI. The CDR3 is 13 amino acids. This CDR3 reads CASSSRDRDEQFF. The DNA for the CDR3 is TGTGCCAGCTCTAGCCGGGACAGGGATGAGCAGTTCTTC.

The chain has TRBV11-2 and TRBJ1-2; tentative D call: TRBD1 (6 bases). Per germline, CDR1 SGHAT and CDR2 FQNNGV. Trimming cost V 2 bases and J 1 base, with 14 bases left between them. This CDR3 has 16 residues. The CDR3 nucleotides are TGTGCCAGCAGCTTAAACAGGGCTAGCTTTAACTATGGCTACACCTTC. Amino acids: CASSLNRASFNYGYTF. Variable domain in full (rest from reference TRBV11-2 and TRBJ1-2): EAGVAQSPRYKIIEKRQSVAFWCNPISGHATLYWYQQILGQGPKLLIQFQNNGVVDDSQLPKDRFSAERLKGVDSTLKIQPAKLEDSAVYLCASSLNRASFNYGYTFGSGTRLTVV.

V usage is TRBV6-5 and J usage is TRBJ1-6; 9 nucleotides agree with TRBD1. J gave up 7 bases and V 6 bases, and 4 bases lay outside the gene matches. The V gene's germline CDR1 is MNHEY and CDR2 SVGAGI. The CDR3 loop spans 14 amino acids. The CDR3 reads CASSRTGVNSPLHF. Here the CDR3 DNA reads TGTGCCAGCAGCCGGACAGGGGTGAATTCACCCCTCCACTTT.

The sample holds a few counts of this clone. The gene calls are TRBV27 and TRBJ2-7; 9 bases are shared with TRBD1. CDR3 length: 13 residues. With V trimmed by 4 bases and J by 6 bases, 4 bases remained unmatched. In germline, CDR1 is MNHEY, CDR2 SMNVEV (reference sequence). The DNA of the CDR3 is TGTGCCAGCAGTTGGGACAGGGAGGGCGAGCAGTACTTC. This codes for CASSWDREGEQYF.

The J gene is TRBJ1-4, the V gene TRBV5-1, with 9 bases fitting TRBD1. Unmatched junction bases numbered 7, after V lost 4 bases and J lost 6 bases. The CDR3 sequence is 15 residues long. Germline CDR1 and CDR2: SGHRS and YFSETQ. In nucleotides, the CDR3 is TGCGCCAGCAGCGTACGACAGGGGGGGTATGAAAAACTGTTTTTT. This encodes CASSVRQGGYEKLFF.

The table lists this clone with a few counts. V usage is TRBV7-3 and J usage is TRBJ1-1, with D perhaps matching TRBD1 (6 bases). V was clipped by 4 bases and J by 7 bases, with 13 bases between them. This CDR3 contains 13 residues. Germline V gene sequence: CDR1 SGHTA, CDR2 FQGTGA. The DNA of the CDR3 is TGTGCCAGCAGCTCGACCGGACAGAGTGAAGCTTTCTTT. Translated, it gives CASSSTGQSEAFF. Looking up the rest from reference TRBV7-3 and TRBJ1-1 gives the full variable domain: GAGVSQTPSNKVTEKGKYVELRCDPISGHTALYWYRQSLGQGPEFLIYFQGTGAADDSGLPNDRFFAVRPEGSVSTLKIQRTERGDSAVYLCASSSTGQSEAFFGQGTRLTVV.

This sequence joins TRBV19 and TRBJ1-5; D remains unclear. The CDR3 contains 14 residues. V was shortened by 1 base and J by 4 bases, with 8 bases between the two germline ends. CDR1 LNHDA and CDR2 SQIVND come from the germline V gene (reference sequence). CDR3 amino acids: CASSIVSGNQPQHF. Here the CDR3 DNA reads TGTGCCAGTAGTATAGTGTCAGGAAATCAGCCCCAGCATTTT.

This rearrangement joins TRBV29-1 to TRBJ1-2, with no clear D. V lost 7 bases and J 7 bases, leaving 16 bases between the germline ends. The length of the CDR3 is 12 residues. Germline V gene lookup returns CDR1 SQVTM and CDR2 ANQGSEA. The CDR3 spells CSADKPKGGYTF. The CDR3 coding sequence is TGCAGCGCTGATAAACCGAAGGGTGGCTACACCTTC. Together with reference TRBV29-1 and TRBJ1-2, the CDR3 gives the full variable domain: SAVISQKPSRDICQRGTSLTIQCQVDSQVTMMFWYRQQPGQSLTLIATANQGSEATYESGFVIDKFPISRPNLTFSTLTVSNMSPEDSSIYLCSADKPKGGYTFGSGTRLTVV.

V usage is TRBV5-1 and J usage is TRBJ1-4; a possible D gene is TRBD1 (6 bases). This CDR3 contains 16 residues. The germline V gene encodes CDR1 SGHRS and CDR2 YFSETQ. Trimming took off 4 bases at V and 0 bases at J, with 13 bases between the two ends. CDR3 sequence reads: CASSQGTEATNEKLFF. The CDR3 DNA reads TGCGCCAGCAGCCAGGGGACGGAGGCAACTAATGAAAAACTGTTTTTT. Filled out from reference TRBV5-1 and TRBJ1-4, the complete variable domain reads KAGVTQTPRYLIKTRGQQVTLSCSPISGHRSVSWYQQTPGQGLQFLFEYFSETQRNKGNFPGRFSGRQFSNSRSEMNVSTLELGDSALYLCASSQGTEATNEKLFFGSGTQLSVL.

J is TRBJ2-7 and V is TRBV18; unclear D gene. The V end was cut by 8 bases, the J end by 0 bases, with 14 bases between. Per germline, CDR1 KGHSH and CDR2 LQKENI. CDR3 length: 14 residues. The CDR3: CASAFDYASYEQYF. CDR3 nucleotide sequence: TGTGCCAGCGCGTTCGATTATGCCTCCTACGAGCAGTACTTC.